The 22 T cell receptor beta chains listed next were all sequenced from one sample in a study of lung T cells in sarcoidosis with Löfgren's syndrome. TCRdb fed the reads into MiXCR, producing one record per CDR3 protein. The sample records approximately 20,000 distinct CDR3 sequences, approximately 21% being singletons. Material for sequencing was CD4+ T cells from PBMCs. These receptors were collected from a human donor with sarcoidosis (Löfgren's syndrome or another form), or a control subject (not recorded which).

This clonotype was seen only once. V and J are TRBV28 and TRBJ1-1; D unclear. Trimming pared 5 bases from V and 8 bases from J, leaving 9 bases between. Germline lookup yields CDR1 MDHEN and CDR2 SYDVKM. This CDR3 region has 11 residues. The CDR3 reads CASSPRQEAFF. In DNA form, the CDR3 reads TGTGCCAGCAGTCCACGGCAGGAAGCTTTCTTT. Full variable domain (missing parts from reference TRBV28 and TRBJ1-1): DVKVTQSSRYLVKRTGEKVFLECVQDMDHENMFWYRQDPGLGLRLIYFSYDVKMKEKGDIPEGYSVSREKKERFSLILESASTNQTSMYLCASSPRQEAFFGQGTRLTVV.

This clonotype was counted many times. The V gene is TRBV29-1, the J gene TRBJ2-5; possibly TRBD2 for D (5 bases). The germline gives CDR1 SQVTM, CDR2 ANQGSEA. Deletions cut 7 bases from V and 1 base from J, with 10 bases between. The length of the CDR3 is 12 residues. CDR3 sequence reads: CSGARAQETQYF. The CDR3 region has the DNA TGCAGCGGGGCGCGGGCCCAAGAGACCCAGTACTTC.

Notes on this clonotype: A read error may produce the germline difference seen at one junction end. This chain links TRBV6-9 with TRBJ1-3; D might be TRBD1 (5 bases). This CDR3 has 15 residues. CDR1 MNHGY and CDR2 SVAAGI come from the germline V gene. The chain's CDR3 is CASSYTGLSGDTIYF. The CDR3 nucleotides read TGTGCCAGCAGTTATACAGGACTCTCTGGAGACACCATATATTTC.

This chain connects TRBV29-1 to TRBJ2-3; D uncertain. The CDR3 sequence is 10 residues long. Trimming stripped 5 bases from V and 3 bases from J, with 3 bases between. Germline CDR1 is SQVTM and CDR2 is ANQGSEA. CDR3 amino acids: CSVTTDTQYF. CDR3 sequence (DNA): TGCAGCGTTACAACAGATACGCAGTATTTT.

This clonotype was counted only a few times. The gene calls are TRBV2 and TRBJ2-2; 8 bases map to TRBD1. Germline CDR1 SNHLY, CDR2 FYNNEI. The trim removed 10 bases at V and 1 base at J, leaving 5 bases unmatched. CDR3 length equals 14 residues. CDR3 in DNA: TGTGCCACGCGACAGGGGATGAACACCGGGGAGCTGTTTTTT. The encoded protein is CATRQGMNTGELFF.

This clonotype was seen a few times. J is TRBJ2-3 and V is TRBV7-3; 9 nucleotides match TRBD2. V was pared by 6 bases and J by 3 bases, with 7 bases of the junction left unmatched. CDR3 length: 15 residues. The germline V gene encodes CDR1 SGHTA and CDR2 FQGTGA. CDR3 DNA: TGTGCCAGCAGTTTCACAGCGGGGGGAACAGATACGCAGTATTTT. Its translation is CASSFTAGGTDTQYF.

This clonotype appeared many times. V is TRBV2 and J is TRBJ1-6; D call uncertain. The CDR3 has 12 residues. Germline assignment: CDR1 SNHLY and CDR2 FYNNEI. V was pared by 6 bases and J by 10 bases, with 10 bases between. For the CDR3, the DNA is TGTGCCAGCAGGGTAGGCGAATCACCCCTCCACTTT. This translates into CASRVGESPLHF.

This CDR3 reads CASSSKQTLGNYYNEQFF. The CDR3, as DNA: TGTGCCAGCAGTTCCAAACAGACCCTAGGAAACTACTACAATGAGCAGTTCTTC. The chain combines TRBV12-3 or TRBV12-4 with TRBJ2-1; D uncertain. Trimming shortened V by 4 bases and J by 3 bases, and 22 bases separated the two germline ends. The CDR3 is 18 amino acids.

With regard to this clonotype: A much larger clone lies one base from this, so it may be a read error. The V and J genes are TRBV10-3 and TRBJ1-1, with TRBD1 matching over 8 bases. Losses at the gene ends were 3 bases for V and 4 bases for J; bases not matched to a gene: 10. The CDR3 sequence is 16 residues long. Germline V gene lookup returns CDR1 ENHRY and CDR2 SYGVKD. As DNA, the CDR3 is TGTGCCATCAGTGAAGATGGCAGGGGGCAGGGCACTGAAGCTTTCTTT. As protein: CAISEDGRGQGTEAFF.

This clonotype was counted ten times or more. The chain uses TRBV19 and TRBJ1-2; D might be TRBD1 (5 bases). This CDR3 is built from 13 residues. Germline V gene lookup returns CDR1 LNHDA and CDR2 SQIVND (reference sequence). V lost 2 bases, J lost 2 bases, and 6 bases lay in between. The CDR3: CASSIRTNYGYTF. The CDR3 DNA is TGTGCCAGTAGTATACGGACAAACTATGGCTACACCTTC. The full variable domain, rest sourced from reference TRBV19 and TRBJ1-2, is DGGITQSPKYLFRKEGQNVTLSCEQNLNHDAMYWYRQDPGQGLRLIYYSQIVNDFQKGDIAEGYSVSREKKESFPLTVTSAQKNPTAFYLCASSIRTNYGYTFGSGTRLTVV.

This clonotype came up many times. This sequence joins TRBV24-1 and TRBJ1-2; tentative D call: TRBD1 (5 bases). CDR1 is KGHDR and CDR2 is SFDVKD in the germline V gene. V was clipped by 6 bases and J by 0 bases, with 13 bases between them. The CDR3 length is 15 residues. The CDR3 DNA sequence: TGTGCCACCAGTCAGGGAGGGGAGACTAACTATGGCTACACCTTC. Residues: CATSQGGETNYGYTF.

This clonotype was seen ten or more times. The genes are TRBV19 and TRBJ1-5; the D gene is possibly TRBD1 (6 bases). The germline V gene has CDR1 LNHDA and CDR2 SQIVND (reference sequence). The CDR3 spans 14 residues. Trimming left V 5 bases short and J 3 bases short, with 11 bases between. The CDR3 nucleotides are TGTGCCAGTAGTGAGGACAGCTTCAATCAGCCCCAGCATTTT. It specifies CASSEDSFNQPQHF.

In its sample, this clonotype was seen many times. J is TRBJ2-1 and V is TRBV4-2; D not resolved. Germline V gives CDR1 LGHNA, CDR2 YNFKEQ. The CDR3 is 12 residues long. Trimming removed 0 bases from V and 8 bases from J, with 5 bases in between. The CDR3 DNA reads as TGTGCCAGCAGCCAAGAACTGGATGAGCAGTTCTTC. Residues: CASSQELDEQFF.

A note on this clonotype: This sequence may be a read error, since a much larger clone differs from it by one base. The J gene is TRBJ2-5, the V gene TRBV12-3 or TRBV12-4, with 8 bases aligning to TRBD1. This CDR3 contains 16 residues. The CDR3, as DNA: TGTGTCAGCAGTCCCCCCAGGACAGGGTATAGAGAGACCCAGTACTTC. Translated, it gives CVSSPPRTGYRETQYF.

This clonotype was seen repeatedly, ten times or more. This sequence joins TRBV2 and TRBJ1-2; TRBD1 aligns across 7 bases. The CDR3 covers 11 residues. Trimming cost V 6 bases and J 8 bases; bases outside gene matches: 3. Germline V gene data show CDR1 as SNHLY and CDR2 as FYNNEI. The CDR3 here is CASSTGAGYTF. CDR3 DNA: TGTGCCAGCAGCACAGGGGCGGGCTACACCTTC.

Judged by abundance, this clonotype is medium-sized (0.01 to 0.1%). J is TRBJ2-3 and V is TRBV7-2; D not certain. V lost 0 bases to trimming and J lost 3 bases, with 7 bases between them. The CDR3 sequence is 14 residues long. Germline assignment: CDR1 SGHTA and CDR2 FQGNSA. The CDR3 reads CASSLARLTDTQYF. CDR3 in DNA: TGTGCCAGCAGCTTAGCCCGCCTAACAGATACGCAGTATTTT.

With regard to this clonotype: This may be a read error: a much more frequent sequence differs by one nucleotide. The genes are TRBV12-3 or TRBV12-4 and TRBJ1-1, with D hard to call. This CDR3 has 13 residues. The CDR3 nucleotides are TGTGCCAGCAGTTTGAGCGGTTGGACTGGAGCTTTCTTT. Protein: CASSLSGWTGAFF.

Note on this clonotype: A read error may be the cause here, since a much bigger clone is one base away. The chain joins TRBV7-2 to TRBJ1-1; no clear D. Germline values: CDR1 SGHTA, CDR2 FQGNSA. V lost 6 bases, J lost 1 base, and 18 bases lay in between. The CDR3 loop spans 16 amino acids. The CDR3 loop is CASRLRSGQKNTEAFF. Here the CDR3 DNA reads TGTGCCAGCAGATTAAGGTCAGGTCAAAAGAACACTGAAGCTTTCTTT.

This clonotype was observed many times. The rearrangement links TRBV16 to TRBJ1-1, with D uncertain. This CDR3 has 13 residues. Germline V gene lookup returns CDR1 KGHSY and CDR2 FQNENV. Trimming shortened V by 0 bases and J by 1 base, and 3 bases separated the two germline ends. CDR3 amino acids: CASSQSWNTEAFF. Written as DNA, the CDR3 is TGTGCCAGCAGCCAATCGTGGAACACTGAAGCTTTCTTT.

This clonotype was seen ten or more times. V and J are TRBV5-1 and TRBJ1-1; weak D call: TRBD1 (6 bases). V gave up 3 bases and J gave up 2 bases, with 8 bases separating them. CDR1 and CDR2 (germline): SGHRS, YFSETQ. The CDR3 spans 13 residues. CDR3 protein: CASSWTANTEAFF. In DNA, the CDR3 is TGCGCCAGCAGCTGGACAGCTAACACTGAAGCTTTCTTT.

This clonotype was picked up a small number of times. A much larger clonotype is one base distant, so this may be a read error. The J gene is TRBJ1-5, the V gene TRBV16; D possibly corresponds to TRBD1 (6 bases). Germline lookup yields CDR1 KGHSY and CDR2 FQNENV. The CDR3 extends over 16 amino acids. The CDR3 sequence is CASSQSSQGSNLPQHF. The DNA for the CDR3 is TGTGCCAGCAGCCAATCGTCGCAGGGGAGCAATCTGCCCCAGCATTTT.

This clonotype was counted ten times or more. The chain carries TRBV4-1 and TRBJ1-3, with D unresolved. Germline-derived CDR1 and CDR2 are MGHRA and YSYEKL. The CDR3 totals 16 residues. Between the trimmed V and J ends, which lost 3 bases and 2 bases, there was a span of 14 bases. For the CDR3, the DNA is TGCGCCAGCAGCCAGGATCGACTTACCGCTGGAAACACCATATATTTT. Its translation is CASSQDRLTAGNTIYF.